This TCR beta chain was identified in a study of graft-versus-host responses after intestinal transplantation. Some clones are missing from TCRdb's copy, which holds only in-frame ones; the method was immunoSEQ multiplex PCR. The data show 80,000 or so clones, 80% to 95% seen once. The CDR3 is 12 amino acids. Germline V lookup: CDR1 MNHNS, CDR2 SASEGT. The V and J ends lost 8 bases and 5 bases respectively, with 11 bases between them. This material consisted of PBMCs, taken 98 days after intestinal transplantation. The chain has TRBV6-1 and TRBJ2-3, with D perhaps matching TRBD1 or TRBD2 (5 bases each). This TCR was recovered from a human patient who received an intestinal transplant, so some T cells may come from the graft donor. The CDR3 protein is CASGTLRDTQYF. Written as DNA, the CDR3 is TGTGCCAGCGGGACGCTGAGAGATACGCAGTATTTT.